This T cell receptor beta chain was recorded in a study of cytomegalovirus exposure and HLA in healthy donors. The PCR contained 60 Vbeta and 13 Jbeta primers. Libraries were prepared by immunoSEQ multiplex PCR; TCRdb keeps only in-frame clonotypes and omits some of them. The table includes 85,000 to 90,000 clones, roughly 80% detected once. The receptor comes from a man between 25 and 39 years old in good health and CMV-seronegative. The sample consisted of PBMCs.

In nucleotides, the CDR3 is TGTGCCAGCAGCTTTTTAGCAGGGGTTGGCTCCTACGAGCAGTACTTC. Protein sequence: CASSFLAGVGSYEQYF. The rearrangement joins TRBV7-9 to TRBJ2-7; weak D call: TRBD1 (6 bases). Per the germline V gene, CDR1 is SEHNR and CDR2 is FQNEAQ (reference sequence). The CDR3 consists of 16 residues. V was clipped by 3 bases and J by 0 bases, with 15 bases between them.